The T cell receptor beta chain described here comes from a study of cytotoxic CD8 clonotypes in ibrutinib-treated CLL. The wider study: Among the samples, the mean was about 260,000 productive templates and roughly 100,000 productive rearrangements.

Remarks on this clone: Its target is unknown.

The CDR3 extends over 12 amino acids. CDR1 and CDR2 from the germline V gene are KGHSH and LQKENI. V shed 5 bases and J 3 bases; nucleotides not matched to a gene: 1. Study observations and caveats: Sampling times differed between sustained-remission and progressing patients.

The intended depth for sequencing was 1 in 200,000 to 1 in 1 million T cells. Profiled with immunoSEQ multiplex PCR; TCRdb holds only in-frame clones, not every one. The data contain under 200,000 clones, under 85% of them seen just once; the ten biggest clones take up under 5.5%. The chain links TRBV18 to TRBJ2-7, with TRBD1 matching 7 bases. This receptor was taken from a human donor with chronic lymphocytic leukemia. This specimen consisted of PBMCs, obtained after 24 months of ibrutinib treatment. The CDR3 sequence: CASSSGGYEQYF. CDR3 DNA sequence: TGTGCCAGCTCATCAGGGGGCTACGAGCAGTACTTC.